Listed below are T cell receptor beta chains from one sample, sequenced in a study of graft-versus-host responses after intestinal transplantation. Their target antigens are unknown. Profiled with immunoSEQ multiplex PCR; TCRdb holds only in-frame clones, not every one. The repertoire holds roughly 92,000 clones, 88% seen once, with around 0.27% in the top ten. The sample here was unstimulated CD4+ T cells sorted from spleen or lymph node cells, taken before transplant. The receptor source for this set is a human donor who was the organ donor for an intestinal transplant. Both conserved end residues are trimmed from each CDR3. The D gene is left open where the match is weak. Size values are once, few and many counts, or a class for expanded clones, and some rows have none.

TRBD2 | TRBJ2-4 | TRBV9 | - | ASSVDPGREGIQY
- | TRBJ2-7 | TRBV6-6 | - | ASHMTRAGEQY
- | TRBJ2-7 | TRBV7-2 | - | ASSTRVSAYEQY
- | TRBJ2-7 | TRBV5-1 | few | ASSVAGEGYEQY
- | TRBJ1-4 | TRBV7-2 | once | ASSLEGGTNEKLF
TRBD1 | TRBJ1-3 | TRBV19 | - | ASDGQGTLGNTIY
TRBD2 | TRBJ2-7 | TRBV11-2 | - | ASSILAGGYRNEQY
- | TRBJ2-2 | TRBV7-3 | - | ASSLIHLENTGELF
- | TRBJ1-1 | TRBV11-2 | - | ASSQKHRNTEAF
- | TRBJ1-1 | TRBV5-6 | - | ASSLGPRSEAF
- | TRBJ1-2 | TRBV15 | - | ATSRDWAGDGYT
TRBD1 | TRBJ2-1 | TRBV2 | once | ARPDPDRGTNEQF
- | TRBJ2-2 | TRBV28 | - | ASSASLLGQRNTGELF
- | TRBJ1-5 | TRBV19 | - | ASSIERNQPQH
TRBD2 | TRBJ2-1 | TRBV6-1 | - | ASSRTSGRFSEQF
TRBD1 | TRBJ2-7 | TRBV7-2 | - | ASSSGGSGQGYEQY
TRBD2 | TRBJ2-5 | TRBV7-7 | once | ASSPRGGIQETQY
TRBD2 | TRBJ2-1 | TRBV28 | once | ASRGQGGRGPYNEQF
TRBD1 | TRBJ2-7 | TRBV2 | once | ASKGQGLAYEQY
TRBD1 | TRBJ1-2 | TRBV5-1 | - | ASRVDRDGYT